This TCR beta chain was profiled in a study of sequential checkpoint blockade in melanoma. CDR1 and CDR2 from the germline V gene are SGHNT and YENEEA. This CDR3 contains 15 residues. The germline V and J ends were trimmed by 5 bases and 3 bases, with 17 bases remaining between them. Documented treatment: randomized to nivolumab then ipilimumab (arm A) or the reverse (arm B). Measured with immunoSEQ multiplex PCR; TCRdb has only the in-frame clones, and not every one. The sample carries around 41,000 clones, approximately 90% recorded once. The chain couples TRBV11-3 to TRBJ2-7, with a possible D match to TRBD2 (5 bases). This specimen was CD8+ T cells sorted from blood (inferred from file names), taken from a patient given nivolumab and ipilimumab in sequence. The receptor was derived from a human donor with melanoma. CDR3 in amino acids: CASSRLGQAGYEQYV. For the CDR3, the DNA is TGTGCCAGCAGCCGCCTCGGGCAGGCGGGCTACGAGCAGTACGTC.